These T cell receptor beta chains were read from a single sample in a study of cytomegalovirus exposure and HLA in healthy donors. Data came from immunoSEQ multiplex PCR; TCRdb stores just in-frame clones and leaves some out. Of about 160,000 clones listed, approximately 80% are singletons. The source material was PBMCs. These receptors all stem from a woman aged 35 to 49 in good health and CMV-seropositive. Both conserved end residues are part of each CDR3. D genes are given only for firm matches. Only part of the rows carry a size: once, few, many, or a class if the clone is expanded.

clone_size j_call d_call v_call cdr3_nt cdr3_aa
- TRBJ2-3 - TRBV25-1 TGTGCCAGCACCGCGCCGGGACTCGCAAGCACAGATACGCAGTATTTT CASTAPGLASTDTQYF
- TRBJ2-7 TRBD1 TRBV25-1 TGTGCCAGCAGTGAATCGCTGGGACAGGGGGACGAGCAGTACTTC CASSESLGQGDEQYF
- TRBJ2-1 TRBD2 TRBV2 TGTGCCAGCAGTGAAGTGGGACTAGCGGGAGAGGAGCAGTTCTTC CASSEVGLAGEEQFF
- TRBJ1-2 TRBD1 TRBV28 TGTGCCAGCAGTTCAGGGGGCTATGGCTACACCTTC CASSSGGYGYTF
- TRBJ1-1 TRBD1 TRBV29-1 TGCAGCGTTGAAGTCCCGACAGGGGCAACTGGAGCTTTCTTT CSVEVPTGATGAFF
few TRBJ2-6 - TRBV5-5 TGTGCCAGCAGCGACAACAGGGAAAGGACTGGGGCCAACGTCCTGACTTTC CASSDNRERTGANVLTF
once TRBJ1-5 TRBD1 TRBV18 TGTGCCAGCTCACCAGGGACAGGGGGCAATCAGCCCCAGCATTTT CASSPGTGGNQPQHF
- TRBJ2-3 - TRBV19 TGTGCCAGTAGTACAGGCCTCTACACAGATACGCAGTATTTT CASSTGLYTDTQYF
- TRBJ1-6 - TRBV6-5 TGTGCCAGCAGTTACGAGGTTTATTCACCCCTCCACTTT CASSYEVYSPLHF
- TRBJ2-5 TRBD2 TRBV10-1 TGCGCCAGCCGATGGACTAGCGGGGGGGCCGGGGAGACCCAGTACTTC CASRWTSGGAGETQYF
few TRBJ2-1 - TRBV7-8 TGTGCCAGCAGTACCGGGACTCTAAAGCAGTTCTTC CASSTGTLKQFF
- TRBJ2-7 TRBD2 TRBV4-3 TGCGCCAGCAGCCAAGTACTAGCGGGAGGTTACGAGCAGTACTTC CASSQVLAGGYEQYF
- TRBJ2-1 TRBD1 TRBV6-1 TGTGCCAGCAGCGAAGGGGGCTACAGTGGGGTATTCTATGAGCAGTTCTTC CASSEGGYSGVFYEQFF
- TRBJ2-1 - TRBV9 TGTGCCAGCAGCGCGACCGGGACCAGGGGGGATGAGCAGTTCTTC CASSATGTRGDEQFF
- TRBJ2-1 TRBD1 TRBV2 TGTGCCAGCAGTGTAGATGACAGGGGCCAGTTCTTC CASSVDDRGQFF
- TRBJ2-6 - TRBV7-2 TGTGCCAGCAGCTCGTACGGCTCTGGGGCCAACGTCCTGACTTTC CASSSYGSGANVLTF
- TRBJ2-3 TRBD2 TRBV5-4 TGTGCCAGCAGCTTAAGACTAGCGGGGGGCAACACAGATACGCAGTATTTT CASSLRLAGGNTDTQYF
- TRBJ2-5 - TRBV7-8 TGTGCCAGCAGCTTAGTCCAGCAAGAGACCCAGTACTTC CASSLVQQETQYF
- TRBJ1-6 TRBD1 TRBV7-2 TGTGCCAGCAGGATTACAGGGGGCTATAATTCACCCCTCCACTTT CASRITGGYNSPLHF
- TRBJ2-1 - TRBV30 TGTGCCTGGAGCCGGACTCCTGAGCAGTTCTTC CAWSRTPEQFF
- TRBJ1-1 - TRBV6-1 TGTGCCAGCAGCTACCGTTCCAGGACTGAAGCTTTCTTT CASSYRSRTEAFF
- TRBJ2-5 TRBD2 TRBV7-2 TGTGCCAGCAGCTTAGCCCGGGGCAGCGGGGGAGAGACCCAGTACTTC CASSLARGSGGETQYF
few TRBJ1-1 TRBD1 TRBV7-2 TGTGCCAGCAGCCCTGACAGGGAAGGCGAAGCTTTCTTT CASSPDREGEAFF
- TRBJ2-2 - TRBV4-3 TGCGCCAGCAGCCAAGAAGGGGGACGTCGAGGGACCGGGGAGCTGTTTTTT CASSQEGGRRGTGELFF
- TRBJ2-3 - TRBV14 TGTGCCAGCAGCCAAGAGGGGCACTATTCTCCCACAGATACGCAGTATTTT CASSQEGHYSPTDTQYF
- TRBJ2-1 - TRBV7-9 TGTGCCAGCAGCTTGGAGGGGTCAGGGCCCGATGAGCAGTTCTTC CASSLEGSGPDEQFF
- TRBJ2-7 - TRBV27 TGTGCCAGCAGTTTTACGGGGTATTCCTACGAGCAGTACTTC CASSFTGYSYEQYF
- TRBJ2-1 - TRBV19 TGTGCCAGTAGTATTCACAGGGTGGACAATGAGCAGTTCTTC CASSIHRVDNEQFF
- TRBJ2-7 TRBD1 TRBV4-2 TGTGCCAGCAGTCGGGACAGGGATTACGAGCAGTACTTC CASSRDRDYEQYF
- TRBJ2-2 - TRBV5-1 TGCGCCAGCAGCTTGACAGCCGGCGGGGACACCGGGGAGCTGTTTTTT CASSLTAGGDTGELFF
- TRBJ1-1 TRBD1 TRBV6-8 TGTGCCAGCAGTTACTCGGGTACAGGGGGTGAAGCTTTCTTT CASSYSGTGGEAFF
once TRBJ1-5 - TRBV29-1 TGCAGCGTCGCCGAGGCCGCTAATCAGCCCCAGCATTTT CSVAEAANQPQHF
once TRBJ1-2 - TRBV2 TGTGCCAGCAGTGAAACTGAGGGCTCTAACACCTTC CASSETEGSNTF
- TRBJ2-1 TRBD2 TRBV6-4 TGTGCCAGCAGTTACGCGGGAGGGCCTGGAAATGAGCAGTTCTTC CASSYAGGPGNEQFF